This record covers a single T cell receptor (beta chain). This receptor's antigen is unknown. Per-base qualities were not stored, and no clone one base away is much larger. In Seattle, one collaborating source enrolled patients while the infection was active and tracked those patients longitudinally over the course of disease. The collaborating institutions used their own protocols to collect whole blood in K2EDTA tubes. For TCRbeta analysis, collaborator samples were shipped as frozen whole blood, as isolated PBMCs, or as DNA extracted from either sample type. The data were obtained in a study of blood T cell repertoires in COVID-19 (dated by TCRdb to the early 2020s). Some background on the complete study: Samples covering the acute and convalescent phases of COVID-19 were provided by collaborators in the United States, Italy and Spain. The material from the prospective study consisted of cDNA or gDNA derived from T cells, B-cell-depleted T cells, or PBMCs. Subjects who had been exposed to COVID-19, were actively infected with it, or had recovered from it provided the deeply sampled blood TCRbeta repertoires that made up the dataset. The sample metadata nearly always contained a de-identified subject ID, COVID-19 status, age in years and sex. Samples came from the ongoing ImmuneRACE study (first 160 participants) plus 1,254 subjects from 6 global collaborators. Where available, HLA class I and class II types were taken from metadata supplied by the sample provider and were not determined by assay-based typing. A freely available public database, intended as a resource for researchers studying the immune response to SARS-CoV-2, is where the repertoires were released. Summary of the overall study and its limitations: Clinical and demographic metadata were provided uncurated, with the amount varying by source and participant.

V sheds 6 bases and J sheds 5 bases, leaving 11 bases between their ends. The CDR3 runs 12 residues from the cysteine to the phenylalanine. Kept here is only the CDR3 DNA, which spans 36 bases and is read in frame from base 1. TCRbeta CDR3 regions were amplified from genomic DNA using the immunoSEQ Assay, a bias-controlled multiplex PCR. For the original study's pipeline: The number of nucleated cells in each sample was estimated from the amplification of reference gene primers within the assay. To quantify the absolute abundance of each unique TCRbeta CDR3 rearrangement, sequence reads were collapsed and filtered. For each sample, productive Simpson clonality was calculated as the square root of Simpson's diversity index over productive rearrangements. TCRdb mirrors the immuneACCESS table, restricted to in-frame sequences. Some clones are absent from its copies; in checked studies, under half trace to an unresolved V gene, and the reason for the others is unknown. V, J and clone size are those of that table, while D and trimming were read from the DNA. For this sample the table gives 80,000 or so clones, of which 70% to 90% were detected only once. Roughly 9.7% of the sample rests with the top ten.

The sequence links TRBV12-3 or TRBV12-4 to TRBJ2-7, and possibly TRBD1, on 5 matching bases. What was sequenced was peripheral blood. The TCR was taken from a man aged 55 to 69 with COVID-19, enrolled during active disease. The CDR3 in this case is CASRSTGDEQYF. In nucleotide form, the sequence is TGTGCCAGCAGATCCACAGGAGACGAGCAGTACTTC.